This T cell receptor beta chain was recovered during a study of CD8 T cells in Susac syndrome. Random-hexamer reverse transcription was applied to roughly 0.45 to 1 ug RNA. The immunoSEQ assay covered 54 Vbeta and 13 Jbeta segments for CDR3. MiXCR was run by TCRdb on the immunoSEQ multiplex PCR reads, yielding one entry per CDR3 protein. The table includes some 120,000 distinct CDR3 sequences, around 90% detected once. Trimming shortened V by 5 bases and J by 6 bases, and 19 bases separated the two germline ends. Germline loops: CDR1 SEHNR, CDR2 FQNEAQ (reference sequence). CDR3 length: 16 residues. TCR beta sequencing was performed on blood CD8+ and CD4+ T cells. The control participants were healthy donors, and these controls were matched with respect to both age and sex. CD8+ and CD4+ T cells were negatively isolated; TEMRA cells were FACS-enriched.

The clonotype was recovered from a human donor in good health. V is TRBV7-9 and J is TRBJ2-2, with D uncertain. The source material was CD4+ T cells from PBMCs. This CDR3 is CASSPFRSATAGELFF. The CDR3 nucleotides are TGTGCCAGCAGCCCGTTTAGAAGCGCGACCGCCGGGGAGCTGTTTTTT.